A selection of T cell receptor beta chains follows, all from one sample in a study of OX40 agonist ivuxolimab in advanced cancers. Libraries were prepared by immunoSEQ multiplex PCR; TCRdb keeps only in-frame clonotypes and omits some of them. This table holds approximately 58,000 clones, around 83% found once. The source was CD4+ or CD8+ T cells sorted from blood, collected in a trial of the OX40 agonist ivuxolimab. The receptor set was obtained from an adult with an advanced solid tumor such as melanoma, head and neck, liver or kidney cancer. CDR3s include the opening cysteine and the closing phenylalanine or tryptophan. The D gene is left open where the match is weak. Size values are once, few and many counts, or a class for expanded clones, and some rows have none.

j_gene	abundance	d_gene	v_gene	CDR3aa	CDR3nt
TRBJ2-1	.	.	TRBV5-6	CASSSLESSQRLYNEQFF	TGTGCCAGCAGCTCGTTGGAGTCATCCCAGCGTTTATACAATGAGCAGTTCTTC
TRBJ2-2	once	.	TRBV5-6	CASSFGGRTGELFF	TGTGCCAGCAGCTTCGGGGGTAGGACCGGGGAGCTGTTTTTT
TRBJ2-4	.	.	TRBV4-3	CASSQGKGNIQYF	TGCGCCAGCAGCCAAGGAAAGGGGAACATTCAGTACTTC
TRBJ2-3	.	.	TRBV10-3	CAISVWGQDGTDTQYF	TGTGCCATCAGTGTTTGGGGCCAGGACGGCACAGATACGCAGTATTTT
TRBJ2-2	.	TRBD2	TRBV6-5	CATKKLATNTGELFF	TGTGCCACCAAAAAACTAGCGACGAACACCGGGGAGCTGTTTTTT
TRBJ1-4	.	.	TRBV5-4	CASSSTGIGEKLFF	TGTGCCAGCAGCTCTACAGGGATCGGCGAAAAACTGTTTTTT
TRBJ1-3	.	.	TRBV6-7	CASSWVKQSGNTIYF	TGTGCCAGCAGTTGGGTGAAACAATCTGGAAACACCATATATTTT
TRBJ2-3	once	.	TRBV7-7	CASSLTAASTDTQYF	TGTGCTAGCAGCTTAACGGCGGCTAGCACAGATACGCAGTATTTT
TRBJ2-2	.	.	TRBV27	CASSLTGANTGELFF	TGTGCCAGCAGTTTAACAGGAGCGAACACCGGGGAGCTGTTTTTT
TRBJ2-3	.	TRBD2	TRBV5-8	CASSPGLAGTDTQYF	TGTGCCAGCAGCCCGGGACTAGCGGGAACAGATACGCAGTATTTT
TRBJ2-1	.	TRBD2	TRBV28	CASSHPSGGPGWNEQFF	TGTGCCAGCAGTCACCCCTCGGGAGGGCCGGGGTGGAATGAGCAGTTCTTC
TRBJ2-1	.	TRBD2	TRBV27	CASTLLAGAWNEQFF	TGTGCCAGCACCCTACTAGCGGGAGCTTGGAATGAGCAGTTCTTC
TRBJ1-1	once	.	TRBV28	CASSYPLQGRNTEAFF	TGTGCCAGCAGTTACCCCCTACAGGGCAGGAACACTGAAGCTTTCTTT
TRBJ1-5	.	TRBD1	TRBV25-1	CANSPWATGQGNQPQHF	TGTGCCAACAGCCCTTGGGCGACGGGACAGGGCAATCAGCCCCAGCATTTT
TRBJ2-7	.	.	TRBV6-5	CASRSGVPYEQYF	TGTGCCAGCAGGTCCGGGGTCCCCTACGAGCAGTACTTC
TRBJ2-7	.	TRBD1	TRBV6-4	CASNNWGQGPYEQYF	TGTGCCAGCAACAACTGGGGACAGGGTCCCTACGAGCAGTACTTC
TRBJ2-1	once	TRBD2	TRBV7-9	CASSFNSGGEQFF	TGTGCCAGCAGCTTTAACAGCGGGGGTGAGCAGTTCTTC
TRBJ1-1	.	.	TRBV12-5	CASGRTEAFF	TGTGCTAGTGGCCGCACTGAAGCTTTCTTT
TRBJ1-3	.	.	TRBV11-2	CASSPTVPSGNTIYF	TGTGCCAGCAGTCCGACAGTTCCCTCTGGAAACACCATATATTTT
TRBJ2-7	.	.	TRBV4-2	CASSQRSGYRYEQYF	TGTGCCAGCAGCCAGAGGAGCGGATACCGTTACGAGCAGTACTTC
TRBJ2-3	.	.	TRBV7-2	CASSLSVGSADTQYF	TGTGCCAGCAGCTTAAGCGTCGGTTCTGCAGATACGCAGTATTTT
TRBJ2-1	.	.	TRBV7-9	CAEMGVYNEQFF	TGTGCCGAGATGGGGGTTTACAATGAGCAGTTCTTC
TRBJ2-5	.	.	TRBV5-4	CASSTTREETQYF	TGTGCCAGCAGCACTACCCGGGAAGAGACCCAGTACTTC
TRBJ1-5	few	TRBD1	TRBV4-3	CASSHGQGDQPQHF	TGCGCCAGCAGCCATGGACAGGGAGATCAGCCCCAGCATTTT
TRBJ2-2	few	.	TRBV18	CASSPPGWETTGELFF	TGTGCCAGCTCACCACCGGGTTGGGAAACCACCGGGGAGCTGTTTTTT
TRBJ2-2	.	.	TRBV7-9	CASSLILGGELFF	TGTGCCAGCAGCTTAATCCTAGGCGGGGAGCTGTTTTTT
TRBJ2-7	.	.	TRBV6-5	CASSSPSYEQYF	TGTGCCAGCAGTTCCCCATCCTACGAGCAGTACTTC
TRBJ2-7	.	TRBD1	TRBV13	CASSLGSGTDSYEQYF	TGTGCCAGCAGCTTAGGGTCAGGGACAGATTCCTACGAGCAGTACTTC
TRBJ2-7	once	TRBD2	TRBV6-6	CASSGTSDPYEQYF	TGTGCCAGCAGCGGGACTAGCGACCCCTACGAGCAGTACTTC
TRBJ2-1	.	.	TRBV19	CASREGPKYNEQFF	TGTGCCAGTAGGGAGGGACCGAAATACAATGAGCAGTTCTTC
TRBJ1-3	once	.	TRBV6-1	CASSTSGQPGNTIYF	TGTGCCAGCAGTACCTCCGGACAGCCTGGAAACACCATATATTTT
TRBJ1-1	.	TRBD1	TRBV7-8	CASSFDREGTEAFF	TGTGCCAGCAGCTTTGACAGGGAAGGGACTGAAGCTTTCTTT
TRBJ2-7	.	.	TRBV30	CAWSWGHRNEQYF	TGTGCCTGGAGTTGGGGGCATCGGAACGAGCAGTACTTC
TRBJ2-3	once	TRBD1	TRBV6-5	CASRSQGTGDTQYF	TGTGCCAGCAGATCACAGGGGACAGGAGATACGCAGTATTTT
TRBJ1-5	.	.	TRBV7-3	CASSLFGGQPQHF	TGTGCCAGCAGCTTATTCGGGGGTCAGCCCCAGCATTTT